This TCR beta chain came from a study of shared clonotypes between healthy human individuals. Study-wide findings and caveats: The low donor count limited represented genetic and exposure-history diversity. Some naive CD4 clonotypes, about 5.5%, turned up in common across several donors.

Naive CD8 cells comprised CD45RO-negative, CCR7-positively selected cells, excluding terminally differentiated effector memory CD45RA+ cells. This clone showed up just once. The antigen remains unidentified. Other DNA sequences in this sample translate to the same CDR3. It was 200 to 250 ng DNA, around 33,000 T cell genomes, that sorted-subset replicate PCRs used. Sequenced by immunoSEQ multiplex PCR; TCRdb stores in-frame clones only, minus some. The sample lists some 2 million clones, about 95% occurring once. V was shortened by 0 bases and J by 3 bases, with 10 bases between the two germline ends. CDR3 size: 14 residues. CDR1 and CDR2 from the germline V gene are GTSNPN and SVGIG (reference sequence).

This rearrangement joins TRBV30 to TRBJ2-3; a weak D match, TRBD2 (6 bases). This clonotype originated in a man aged 18 to 29 in good health. Sequences were obtained from naive CD8+ T cells sorted from blood. The DNA of the CDR3 is TGTGCCTGGAGTGTAAGGGGAGGTACAGATACGCAGTATTTT. This encodes CAWSVRGGTDTQYF.